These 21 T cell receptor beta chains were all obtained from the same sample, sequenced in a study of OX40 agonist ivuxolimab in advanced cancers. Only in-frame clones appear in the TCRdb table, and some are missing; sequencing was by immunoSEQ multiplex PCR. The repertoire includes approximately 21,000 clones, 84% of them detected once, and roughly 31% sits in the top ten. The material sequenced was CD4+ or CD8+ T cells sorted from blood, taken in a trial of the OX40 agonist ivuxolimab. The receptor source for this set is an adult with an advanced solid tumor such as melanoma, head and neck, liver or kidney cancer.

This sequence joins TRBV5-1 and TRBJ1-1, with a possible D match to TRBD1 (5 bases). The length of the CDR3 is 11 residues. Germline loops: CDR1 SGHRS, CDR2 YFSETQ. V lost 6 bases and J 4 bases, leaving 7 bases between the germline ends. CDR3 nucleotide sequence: TGCGCCAGCAAGGGGCCCACTGAAGCTTTCTTT. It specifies CASKGPTEAFF. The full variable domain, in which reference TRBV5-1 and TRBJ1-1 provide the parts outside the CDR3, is KAGVTQTPRYLIKTRGQQVTLSCSPISGHRSVSWYQQTPGQGLQFLFEYFSETQRNKGNFPGRFSGRQFSNSRSEMNVSTLELGDSALYLCASKGPTEAFFGQGTRLTVV.

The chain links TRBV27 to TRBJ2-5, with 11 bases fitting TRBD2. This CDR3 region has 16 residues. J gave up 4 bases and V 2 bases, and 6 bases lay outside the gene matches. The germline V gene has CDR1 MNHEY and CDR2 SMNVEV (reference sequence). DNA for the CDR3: TGTGCCAGCAGTTTACGTGTAGCGGGAGGGGGAGAGACCCAGTACTTC. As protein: CASSLRVAGGGETQYF.

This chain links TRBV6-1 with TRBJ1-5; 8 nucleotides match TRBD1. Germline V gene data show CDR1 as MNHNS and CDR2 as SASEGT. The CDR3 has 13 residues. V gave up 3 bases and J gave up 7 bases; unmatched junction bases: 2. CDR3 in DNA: TGTGCCAGCAGTGATGACAGGGGACAGCCCCAGCATTTT. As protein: CASSDDRGQPQHF.

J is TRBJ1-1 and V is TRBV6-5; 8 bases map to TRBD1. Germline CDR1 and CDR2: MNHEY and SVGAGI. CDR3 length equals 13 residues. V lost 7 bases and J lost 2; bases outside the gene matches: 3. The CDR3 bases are TGTGCCAGCATGACAGGGGCTAACACTGAAGCTTTCTTT. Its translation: CASMTGANTEAFF.

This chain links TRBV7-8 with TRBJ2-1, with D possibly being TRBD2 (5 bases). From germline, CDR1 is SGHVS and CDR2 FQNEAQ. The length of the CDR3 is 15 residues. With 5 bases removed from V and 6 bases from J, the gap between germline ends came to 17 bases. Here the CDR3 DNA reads TGTGCCAGCAGCATCGAGGGTCTAGCCCTCAATGAGCAGTTCTTC. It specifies CASSIEGLALNEQFF.

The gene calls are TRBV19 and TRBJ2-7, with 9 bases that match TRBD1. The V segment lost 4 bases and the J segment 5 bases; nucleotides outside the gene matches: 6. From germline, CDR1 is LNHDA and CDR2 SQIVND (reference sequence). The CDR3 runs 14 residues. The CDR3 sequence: CASSKIGDRDEQYF. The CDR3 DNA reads TGTGCCAGTAGTAAAATTGGGGACAGGGACGAGCAGTACTTC.

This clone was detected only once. This CDR3 is CASSPRSGGWEKLFF. DNA of the CDR3: TGTGCCAGCTCACCGCGTTCCGGGGGTTGGGAAAAACTGTTTTTT. J is TRBJ1-4 and V is TRBV18; a possible D gene is TRBD1 (5 bases). CDR3 size: 15 residues. Germline-derived CDR1 and CDR2 are KGHSH and LQKENI. The ends were cut back, 3 bases at V and 8 bases at J, with 16 bases in the middle. Based on the CDR3 plus reference TRBV18 and TRBJ1-4, the full variable domain is NAGVMQNPRHLVRRRGQEARLRCSPMKGHSHVYWYRQLPEEGLKFMVYLQKENIIDESGMPKERFSAEFPKEGPSILRIQQVVRGDSAAYFCASSPRSGGWEKLFFGSGTQLSVL.

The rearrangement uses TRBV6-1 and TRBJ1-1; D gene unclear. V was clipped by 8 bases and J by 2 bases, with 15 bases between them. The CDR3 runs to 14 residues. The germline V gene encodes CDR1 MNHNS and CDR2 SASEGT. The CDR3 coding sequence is TGTGCCAGCCGAATTCCCCGGTTAAACACTGAAGCTTTCTTT. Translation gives CASRIPRLNTEAFF.

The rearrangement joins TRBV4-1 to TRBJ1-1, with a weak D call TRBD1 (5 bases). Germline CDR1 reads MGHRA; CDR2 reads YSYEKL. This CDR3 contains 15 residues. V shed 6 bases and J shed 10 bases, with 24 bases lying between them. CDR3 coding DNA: TGCGCCAGCAGTCTTGCTGACCGGGGCCCCACTCCAGCTTTCTTT. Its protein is CASSLADRGPTPAFF.

CDR3 residues: CASSGRLAGEAYEQYF. The CDR3 coding sequence is TGTGCCAGCAGTGGCCGACTAGCGGGAGAGGCATACGAGCAGTACTTC. This sequence joins TRBV2 and TRBJ2-7, with 12 bases lining up with TRBD2. CDR3 size: 16 residues. V was clipped by 4 bases and J by 4 bases; unmatched bases: 8. Germline CDR1 and CDR2: SNHLY and FYNNEI. Full variable domain (outside the CDR3, taken from reference TRBV2 and TRBJ2-7): EPEVTQTPSHQVTQMGQEVILRCVPISNHLYFYWYRQILGQKVEFLVSFYNNEISEKSEIFDDQFSVERPDGSNFTLKIRSTKLEDSAMYFCASSGRLAGEAYEQYFGPGTRLTVT.

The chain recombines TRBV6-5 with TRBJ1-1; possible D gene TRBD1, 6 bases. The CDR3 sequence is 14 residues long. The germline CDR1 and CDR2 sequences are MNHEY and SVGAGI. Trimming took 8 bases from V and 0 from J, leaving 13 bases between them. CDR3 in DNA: TGTGCCAGCGCCCGGGACACAATGAACACTGAAGCTTTCTTT. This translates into CASARDTMNTEAFF.

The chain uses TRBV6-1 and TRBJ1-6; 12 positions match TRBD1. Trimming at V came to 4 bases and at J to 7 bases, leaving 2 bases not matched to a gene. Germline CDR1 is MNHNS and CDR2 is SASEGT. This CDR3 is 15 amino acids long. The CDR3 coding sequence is TGTGCCAGCAGTGGGGGGACAGGGGGCAATTCACCCCTCCACTTT. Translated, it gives CASSGGTGGNSPLHF.

CDR3 region: CASSLGGFTSYEQYF. CDR3 bases: TGTGCCAGCAGCTTAGGGGGATTTACCTCCTACGAGCAGTACTTC. The chain links TRBV11-2 to TRBJ2-7; D remains ambiguous. Between the trimmed V and J ends, which lost 1 base and 0 bases, there was a span of 10 bases. The germline gives CDR1 SGHAT, CDR2 FQNNGV. This CDR3 spans 15 amino acids.

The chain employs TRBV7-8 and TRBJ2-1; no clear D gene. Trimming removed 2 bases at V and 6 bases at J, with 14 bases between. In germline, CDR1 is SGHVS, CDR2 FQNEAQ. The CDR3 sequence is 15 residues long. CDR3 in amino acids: CASSLSGFSINEQFF. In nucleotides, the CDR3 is TGTGCCAGCAGCTTATCTGGGTTCTCTATCAATGAGCAGTTCTTC.

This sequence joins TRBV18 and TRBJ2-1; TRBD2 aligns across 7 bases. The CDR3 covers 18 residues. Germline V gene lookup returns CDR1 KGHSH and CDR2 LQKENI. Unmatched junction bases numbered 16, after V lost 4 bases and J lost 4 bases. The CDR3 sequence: CASSQEVPGTTRYNEQFF. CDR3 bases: TGTGCCAGCTCACAGGAGGTACCCGGGACTACTCGTTACAATGAGCAGTTCTTC. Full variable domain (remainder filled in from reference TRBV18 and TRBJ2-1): NAGVMQNPRHLVRRRGQEARLRCSPMKGHSHVYWYRQLPEEGLKFMVYLQKENIIDESGMPKERFSAEFPKEGPSILRIQQVVRGDSAAYFCASSQEVPGTTRYNEQFFGPGTRLTVL.

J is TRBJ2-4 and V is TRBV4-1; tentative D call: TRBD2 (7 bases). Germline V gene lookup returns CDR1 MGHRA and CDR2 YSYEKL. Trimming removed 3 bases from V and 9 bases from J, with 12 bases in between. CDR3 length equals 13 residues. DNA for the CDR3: TGCGCCAGCAGCCACCCTGGGGGGGCCATTCAGTACTTC. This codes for CASSHPGGAIQYF.

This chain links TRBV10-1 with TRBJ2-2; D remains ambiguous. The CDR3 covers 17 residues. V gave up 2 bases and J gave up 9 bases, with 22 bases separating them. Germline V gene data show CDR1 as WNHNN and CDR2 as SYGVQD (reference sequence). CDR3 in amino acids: CASSERLGPRVSRELFF. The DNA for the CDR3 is TGCGCCAGCAGTGAGCGCCTCGGGCCCCGAGTCTCCCGGGAGCTGTTTTTT.

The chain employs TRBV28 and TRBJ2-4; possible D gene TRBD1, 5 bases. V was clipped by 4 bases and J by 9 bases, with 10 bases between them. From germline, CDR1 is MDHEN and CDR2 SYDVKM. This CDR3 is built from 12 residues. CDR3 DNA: TGTGCCAGCAGTTCGACAGCCGGCATTCAGTACTTC. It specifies CASSSTAGIQYF.

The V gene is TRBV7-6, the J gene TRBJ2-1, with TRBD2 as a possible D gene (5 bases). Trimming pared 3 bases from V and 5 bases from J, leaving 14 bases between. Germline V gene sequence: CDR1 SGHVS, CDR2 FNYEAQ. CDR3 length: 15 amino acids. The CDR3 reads CASSFEGTVDNEQFF. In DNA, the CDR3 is TGTGCCAGCAGCTTTGAGGGCACGGTTGACAATGAGCAGTTCTTC. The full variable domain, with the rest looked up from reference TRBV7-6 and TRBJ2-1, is GAGVSQSPRYKVTKRGQDVALRCDPISGHVSLYWYRQALGQGPEFLTYFNYEAQQDKSGLPNDRFSAERPEGSISTLTIQRTEQRDSAMYRCASSFEGTVDNEQFFGPGTRLTVL.

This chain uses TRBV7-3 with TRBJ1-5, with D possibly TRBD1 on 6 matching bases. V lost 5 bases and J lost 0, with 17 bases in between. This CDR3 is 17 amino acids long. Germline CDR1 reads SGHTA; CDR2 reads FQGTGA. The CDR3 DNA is TGTGCCAGCAGCCGAAGGGCAACAGGGTATAGCAATCAGCCCCAGCATTTT. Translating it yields CASSRRATGYSNQPQHF.

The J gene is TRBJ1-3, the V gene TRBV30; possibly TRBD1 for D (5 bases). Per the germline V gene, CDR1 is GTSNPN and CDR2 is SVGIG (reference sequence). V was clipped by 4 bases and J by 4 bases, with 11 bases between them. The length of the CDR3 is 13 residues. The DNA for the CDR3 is TGTGCCTGGACAGGGCTTTTAGGAAACACCATATATTTT. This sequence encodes CAWTGLLGNTIYF.